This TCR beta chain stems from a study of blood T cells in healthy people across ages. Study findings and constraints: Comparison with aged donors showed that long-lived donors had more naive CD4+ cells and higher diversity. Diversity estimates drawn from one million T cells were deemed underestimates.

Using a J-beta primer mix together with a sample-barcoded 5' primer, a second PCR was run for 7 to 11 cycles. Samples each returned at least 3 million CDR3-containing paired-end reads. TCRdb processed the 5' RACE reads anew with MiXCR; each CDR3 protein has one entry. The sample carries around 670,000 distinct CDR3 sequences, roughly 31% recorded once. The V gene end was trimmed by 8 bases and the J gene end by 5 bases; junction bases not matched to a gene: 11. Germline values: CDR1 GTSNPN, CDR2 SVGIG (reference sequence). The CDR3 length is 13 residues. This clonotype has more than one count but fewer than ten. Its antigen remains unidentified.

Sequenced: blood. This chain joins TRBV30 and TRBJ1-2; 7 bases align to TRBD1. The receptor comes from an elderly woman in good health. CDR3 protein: CARGWDRGYGYTF. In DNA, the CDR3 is TGTGCCCGAGGCTGGGACAGAGGGTATGGCTACACCTTC.